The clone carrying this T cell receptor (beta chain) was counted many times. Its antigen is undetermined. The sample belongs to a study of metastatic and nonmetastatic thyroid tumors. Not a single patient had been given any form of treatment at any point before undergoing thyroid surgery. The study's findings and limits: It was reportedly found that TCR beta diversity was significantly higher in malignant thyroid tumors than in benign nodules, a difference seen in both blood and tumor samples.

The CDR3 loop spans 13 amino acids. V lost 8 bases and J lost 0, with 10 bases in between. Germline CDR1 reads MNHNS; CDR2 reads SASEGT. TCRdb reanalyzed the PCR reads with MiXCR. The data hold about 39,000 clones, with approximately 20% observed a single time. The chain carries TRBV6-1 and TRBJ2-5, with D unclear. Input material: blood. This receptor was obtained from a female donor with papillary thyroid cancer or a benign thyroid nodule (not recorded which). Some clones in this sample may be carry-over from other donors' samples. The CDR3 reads CASSVADQETQYF. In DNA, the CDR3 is TGTGCCAGCTCTGTGGCGGACCAAGAGACCCAGTACTTC.